This T cell receptor beta chain emerged from a study of T cell changes during pregnancy in multiple sclerosis. The method was immunoSEQ multiplex PCR; TCRdb's version includes in-frame clones alone and lacks a portion of them. The table has roughly 28,000 clones, about nine tenths seen once; the top ten hold 6.2%. The CDR3 runs to 14 residues. The sequences come from CD8+ T cells from peripheral blood mononuclear cells, collected before pregnancy. The rearrangement links TRBV21-1 to TRBJ1-1. TRBV21-1 is a pseudogene locus. The clonotype originates from a female donor with multiple sclerosis, enrolled in a pregnancy study. CDR3 nucleotides: TGTGCCAGCAGCAATCGTACCGGGAACACTGAAGCTTTCTTT. Amino acids: CASSNRTGNTEAFF.